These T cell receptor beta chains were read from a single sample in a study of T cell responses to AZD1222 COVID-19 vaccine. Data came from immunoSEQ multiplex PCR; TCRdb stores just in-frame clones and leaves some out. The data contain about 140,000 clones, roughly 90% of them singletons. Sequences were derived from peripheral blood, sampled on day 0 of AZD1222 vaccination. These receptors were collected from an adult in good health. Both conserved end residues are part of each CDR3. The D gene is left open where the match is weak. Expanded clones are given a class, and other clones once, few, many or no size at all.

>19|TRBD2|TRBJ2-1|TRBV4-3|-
CASSQTKRTSRSPYNEQFF
TGCGCCAGCAGCCAGACCAAGAGGACTAGCCGGTCACCTTACAATGAGCAGTTCTTC
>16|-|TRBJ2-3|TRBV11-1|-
CASSFINSQGRDTQYF
TGTGCCAGCAGCTTCATTAACTCACAGGGTCGGGATACGCAGTATTTT
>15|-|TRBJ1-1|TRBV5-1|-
CASRRPTLGDTEAFF
TGCGCCAGCAGGAGACCCACCCTTGGGGACACTGAAGCTTTCTTT
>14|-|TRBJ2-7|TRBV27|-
CASSLSYPGYEQYF
TGTGCCAGCAGTTTATCCTACCCGGGTTACGAGCAGTACTTC
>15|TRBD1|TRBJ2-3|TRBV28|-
CASGGQGISTDTQYF
TGTGCCAGCGGGGGACAGGGTATTAGCACAGATACGCAGTATTTT
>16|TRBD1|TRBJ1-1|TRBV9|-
CASSGDRGVMNTEAFF
TGTGCCAGCAGCGGGGACAGGGGTGTGATGAACACTGAAGCTTTCTTT
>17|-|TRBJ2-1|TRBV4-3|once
CASSHEAGAVSYNEQFF
TGCGCCAGCAGCCATGAGGCAGGGGCTGTAAGTTACAATGAGCAGTTCTTC
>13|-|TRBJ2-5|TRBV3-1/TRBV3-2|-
CASSLRGRETQYF
TGTGCCAGCAGCCTGCGGGGACGGGAGACCCAGTACTTC
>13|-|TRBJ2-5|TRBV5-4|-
CASSPRGQETQYF
TGTGCCAGCAGCCCAAGGGGCCAAGAGACCCAGTACTTC
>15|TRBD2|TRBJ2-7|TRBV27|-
CASSWTSGSAYEQYF
TGTGCCAGCAGTTGGACTAGCGGGAGTGCGTACGAGCAGTACTTC
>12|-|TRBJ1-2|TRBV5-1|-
CASSLTGNGYTF
TGCGCCAGCAGCTTGACGGGTAATGGCTACACCTTC
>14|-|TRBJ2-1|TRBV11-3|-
CASSFQTGLGEQFF
TGTGCCAGCAGCTTTCAGACGGGGCTCGGTGAGCAGTTCTTC
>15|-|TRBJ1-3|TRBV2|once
CASRYRDRLRNTIYF
TGTGCCAGCAGGTACCGAGACCGATTGCGAAACACCATATATTTT
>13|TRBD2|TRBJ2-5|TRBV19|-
CATGLAGAETQYF
TGTGCCACTGGACTAGCGGGAGCAGAGACCCAGTACTTC
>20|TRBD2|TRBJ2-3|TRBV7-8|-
CASTPLVTRALAGLGDTQYF
TGTGCCAGCACCCCACTGGTAACCCGCGCTCTAGCGGGACTGGGAGATACGCAGTATTTT
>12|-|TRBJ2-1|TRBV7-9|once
CASSRQFNEQFF
TGTGCCAGCAGCAGACAGTTCAATGAGCAGTTCTTC
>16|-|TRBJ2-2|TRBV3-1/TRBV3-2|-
CASSPQGGSHTGELFF
TGTGCCAGCAGCCCCCAGGGTGGGTCCCACACCGGGGAGCTGTTTTTT
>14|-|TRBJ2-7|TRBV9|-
CASSSDFGNYEQYF
TGTGCCAGCAGCTCGGACTTTGGGAACTACGAGCAGTACTTC
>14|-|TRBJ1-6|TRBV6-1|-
CASSDGIEHSPLHF
TGTGCCAGCAGTGACGGGATAGAACATTCACCCCTCCACTTT